The 14 T cell receptor beta chains below all came from one sample that was sequenced in a study of OX40 agonist ivuxolimab in advanced cancers. Some clones are missing from TCRdb's copy, which holds only in-frame ones; the method was immunoSEQ multiplex PCR. The sample lists over 50,000 clones, roughly 90% occurring once. The material sequenced was CD4+ or CD8+ T cells sorted from blood, taken in a trial of the OX40 agonist ivuxolimab. The receptors originated from an adult with an advanced solid tumor such as melanoma, head and neck, liver or kidney cancer.

The rearrangement uses TRBV11-2 and TRBJ2-1; 9 bases are a match to TRBD2. The length of the CDR3 is 17 residues. Germline V gene sequence: CDR1 SGHAT, CDR2 FQNNGV. V shed 5 bases, J shed 8 bases, and the junction held 16 bases outside the gene matches. This CDR3 is CASSLLSGGTGIDEQFF. The DNA for the CDR3 is TGTGCCAGCAGCCTTCTCAGCGGGGGGACGGGGATCGATGAGCAGTTCTTC.

The gene calls are TRBV13 and TRBJ2-5; D is unresolved. Trimming left V 0 bases short and J 0 bases short, with 2 bases between. This CDR3 region has 13 residues. CDR1 and CDR2 from the germline V gene are PRHDT and FYEKMQ (reference sequence). This CDR3 reads CASSLGHQETQYF. The CDR3 DNA reads as TGTGCCAGCAGCTTAGGGCACCAAGAGACCCAGTACTTC.

The chain employs TRBV9 and TRBJ2-3; the match to TRBD2 covers 8 bases. Germline trimming cut 0 bases from V and 1 base from J; bases unmatched to any gene: 4. The CDR3 is 16 amino acids. Germline values: CDR1 SGDLS, CDR2 YYNGEE. In nucleotides, the CDR3 is TGTGCCAGCAGCGTAGACTTACTAGCGGGCACAGATACGCAGTATTTT. It translates to CASSVDLLAGTDTQYF.

This chain links TRBV19 with TRBJ2-5, with a possible D match to TRBD1 (7 bases). CDR1 is LNHDA and CDR2 is SQIVND in the germline V gene (reference sequence). The CDR3 contains 15 residues. Trimming left V 5 bases short and J 2 bases short, with 15 bases between. CDR3 DNA: TGTGCCAGTAGTGCTCGGGACAGCGGGCAAGAGACCCAGTACTTC. Its translation: CASSARDSGQETQYF.

This chain uses TRBV2 with TRBJ1-2, with unresolved D. V was pared by 3 bases and J by 1 base, with 9 bases between. The CDR3 loop spans 14 amino acids. Per the germline V gene, CDR1 is SNHLY and CDR2 is FYNNEI. In DNA, the CDR3 is TGTGCCAGCAGTGATGGCAAAAATAACTATGGCTACACCTTC. Protein: CASSDGKNNYGYTF.

The chain recombines TRBV27 with TRBJ2-5; no clear D. CDR3 length: 14 residues. The V and J ends lost 3 bases and 0 bases respectively, with 8 bases between them. Germline CDR1 MNHEY, CDR2 SMNVEV (reference sequence). The CDR3 DNA sequence: TGTGCCAGCAGTTTCATCGGCAACCAAGAGACCCAGTACTTC. It encodes CASSFIGNQETQYF.

This chain joins TRBV4-1 and TRBJ2-7, with 7 bases aligning to TRBD1. CDR1 is MGHRA, CDR2 YSYEKL, per germline. Trimming cost V 1 base and J 0 bases; bases outside gene matches: 6. This CDR3 region has 16 residues. The chain's CDR3 is CASSQASGGISYEQYF. The DNA of the CDR3 is TGCGCCAGCAGCCAAGCCTCAGGGGGAATCTCCTACGAGCAGTACTTC.

This chain links TRBV28 with TRBJ2-2; D uncertain. The V end was cut by 4 bases, the J end by 0 bases, with 12 bases between. This CDR3 has 16 residues. Germline V lookup: CDR1 MDHEN, CDR2 SYDVKM. This CDR3 reads CASSSDISANTGELFF. The CDR3 region has the DNA TGTGCCAGCAGTTCCGACATATCTGCGAACACCGGGGAGCTGTTTTTT.

By share of the sample, this clone is medium-sized. Different DNA sequences within this sample yield the same CDR3. CDR3: CASSPGTSGTDTQYF. CDR3 coding DNA: TGTGCCAGCAGCCCGGGGACTAGCGGCACAGATACGCAGTATTTT. This chain joins TRBV7-3 and TRBJ2-3; 10 bases agree with TRBD2. Trimming removed 5 bases from V and 1 base from J; junction bases left unmatched: 3. CDR3 length equals 15 residues. The germline CDR1 and CDR2 sequences are SGHTA and FQGTGA.

This clone was seen a single time. Other DNA sequences of this sample code for an identical CDR3. The chain recombines TRBV13 with TRBJ1-3; D is unclear. Germline CDR1 and CDR2: PRHDT and FYEKMQ (reference sequence). The V gene lost 0 bases and the J gene lost 0 bases, with 3 bases spanning the gap. The CDR3 has 14 residues. CDR3 DNA: TGTGCCAGCAGCTTAGGGGCCTCTGGAAACACCATATATTTT. Protein product: CASSLGASGNTIYF.

The chain has TRBV14 and TRBJ2-2, with 7 bases lining up with TRBD1. There are 14 residues in the CDR3. Germline CDR1 is SGHDN and CDR2 is FVKESK. The V gene end was trimmed by 5 bases and the J gene end by 2 bases; junction bases not matched to a gene: 2. Here the CDR3 DNA reads TGTGCCAGCAGCTGGACAGGAAACACCGGGGAGCTGTTTTTT. The encoded protein is CASSWTGNTGELFF.

V usage is TRBV4-3 and J usage is TRBJ2-7; tentatively, D is TRBD2 (5 bases). Germline CDR1 and CDR2: LGHNA and YSLEER. Trimming shortened V by 3 bases and J by 0 bases, and 12 bases separated the two germline ends. This CDR3 has 15 amino acids. CDR3 DNA sequence: TGCGCCAGCAGCCAGGTATATGGGAGCTCCTACGAGCAGTACTTC. Translated: CASSQVYGSSYEQYF.

V gene TRBV5-6 combines with J gene TRBJ2-3; no firm D call. Germline V lookup: CDR1 SGHDT, CDR2 YYEEEE. The CDR3 runs 13 residues. Trimming removed 3 bases from V and 2 bases from J, with 7 bases in between. CDR3 bases: TGTGCCAGCAGCTGGGTCCCCACAGATACGCAGTATTTT. This encodes CASSWVPTDTQYF.

The chain recombines TRBV4-3 with TRBJ2-7; D uncertain. The CDR3 has 15 residues. Germline lookup yields CDR1 LGHNA and CDR2 YSLEER. V dropped 1 base and J dropped 2 bases, with 12 bases sitting between them. In DNA, the CDR3 is TGCGCCAGCAGCCAAGGGGCCTCCTATACCTACGAGCAGTACTTC. It translates to CASSQGASYTYEQYF.